This entry lists 27 T cell receptor beta chains sequenced from one sample in a study of blood T cell repertoires in COVID-19. Libraries were prepared by immunoSEQ multiplex PCR; TCRdb keeps only in-frame clonotypes and omits some of them. The data hold approximately 250,000 clones, with roughly 85% observed a single time. The sequenced material came from peripheral blood. These receptors all stem from a man aged 60-69 years who had recovered from COVID-19.

The chain couples TRBV29-1 to TRBJ2-1; TRBD2 is a possible D gene (5 bases). This CDR3 is 13 amino acids long. CDR1 and CDR2 from the germline V gene are SQVTM and ANQGSEA. V shed 4 bases and J shed 6 bases, with 13 bases lying between them. CDR3 sequence (DNA): TGCAGCGTTGGTCTAGCTGCGATCAATGAGCAGTTCTTC. Protein sequence: CSVGLAAINEQFF.

The chain is built from TRBV9 and TRBJ2-1; 10 positions agree with TRBD2. The CDR3 extends over 15 amino acids. V was clipped by 3 bases and J by 7 bases; unmatched bases: 7. Per germline, CDR1 SGDLS and CDR2 YYNGEE. CDR3 coding DNA: TGTGCCAGCAGCGGACTAGCGGGCGGGGGGAATGAGCAGTTCTTC. Amino acids: CASSGLAGGGNEQFF.

The chain links TRBV3-1 (or the pseudogene TRBV3-2) to TRBJ2-3; 12 nucleotides match TRBD2. The germline V gene has CDR1 LGHDT and CDR2 YNNKEL (reference sequence). The CDR3 runs to 18 residues. V lost 2 bases to trimming and J lost 6 bases; unmatched junction nucleotides: 12. The CDR3 region is CASSQTSGRLSGLDTQYF. Here the CDR3 DNA reads TGTGCCAGCAGCCAAACTAGCGGGAGGCTTTCTGGACTCGATACGCAGTATTTT.

This clone was counted only a few times. The V gene is TRBV5-1, the J gene TRBJ2-1, with 9 bases aligning to TRBD2. CDR3 length: 16 amino acids. V gave up 0 bases and J gave up 4 bases; unmatched junction bases: 5. CDR1 SGHRS and CDR2 YFSETQ come from the germline V gene. As DNA, the CDR3 is TGCGCCAGCAGCTTGGATGCGGGAGGGCGTTACAATGAGCAGTTCTTC. It yields the protein CASSLDAGGRYNEQFF.

The chain has TRBV5-1 and TRBJ1-2; no clear D gene. V dropped 0 bases and J dropped 4 bases, with 10 bases sitting between them. Germline V gene sequence: CDR1 SGHRS, CDR2 YFSETQ. The length of the CDR3 is 14 residues. The CDR3 here is CASSLEPLSYGYTF. For the CDR3, the DNA is TGCGCCAGCAGCTTGGAGCCCTTAAGCTATGGCTACACCTTC.

This clone was recorded many times. This chain joins TRBV28 and TRBJ1-3; D remains ambiguous. Per germline, CDR1 MDHEN and CDR2 SYDVKM. Trimming left V 8 bases short and J 6 bases short, with 5 bases between. The CDR3 consists of 10 residues. Written as DNA, the CDR3 is TGTGCCAGCGTCAAAAACACCATATATTTT. It encodes CASVKNTIYF.

The chain couples TRBV5-4 to TRBJ2-7; 7 bases line up with TRBD1. CDR3 size: 16 residues. Germline V gives CDR1 SGHNT, CDR2 YYREEE (reference sequence). J lost 5 bases, V lost 4 bases, and 15 bases had no gene match. CDR3 nucleotides: TGTGCCAGCAGCACACCGCCCTCAGGGGGAAGCAACGAGCAGTACTTC. Encoded protein: CASSTPPSGGSNEQYF.

The V call is TRBV7-2, the J call TRBJ2-2; TRBD2 matches at 8 bases. J gave up 4 bases and V 5 bases, and 6 bases lay outside the gene matches. The CDR3 is 15 residues long. The germline gives CDR1 SGHTA, CDR2 FQGNSA. The CDR3 DNA is TGTGCCAGCAGCCCGGGAGGGCCGGGCACCGGGGAGCTGTTTTTT. Its translation: CASSPGGPGTGELFF.

V usage is TRBV7-8 and J usage is TRBJ2-7, with 9 nucleotides matching TRBD1. The V gene's germline CDR1 is SGHVS and CDR2 FQNEAQ. Losses at the gene ends were 5 bases for V and 6 bases for J; bases not matched to a gene: 14. The CDR3 is 16 amino acids. The DNA of the CDR3 is TGTGCCAGCAGCAAGTCTACCGGGACAGGGATTGGCGAGCAGTACTTC. Translation gives CASSKSTGTGIGEQYF.

This clone was detected only once. The chain uses TRBV5-1 and TRBJ2-7, with D tentatively TRBD2 (5 bases). With 4 bases removed from V and 2 bases from J, the gap between germline ends came to 10 bases. There are 13 residues in the CDR3. Germline loops: CDR1 SGHRS, CDR2 YFSETQ. For the CDR3, the DNA is TGCGCCAGCAGCCCGGACGGGGCCTACGAGCAGTACTTC. Translation: CASSPDGAYEQYF.

The V call is TRBV11-1, the J call TRBJ2-3, with D maybe TRBD1 (5 bases). Germline V CDR1 and CDR2: SGHAT, FQDESV (reference sequence). V dropped 1 base and J dropped 8 bases, with 16 bases sitting between them. The CDR3 has 15 residues. The CDR3 is CASSLVGLRGRTQYF. CDR3 nucleotide sequence: TGTGCCAGCAGCTTAGTGGGGCTTAGGGGTCGTACGCAGTATTTT. Variable domain in full (rest from reference TRBV11-1 and TRBJ2-3): EAEVAQSPRYKITEKSQAVAFWCDPISGHATLYWYRQILGQGPELLVQFQDESVVDDSQLPKDRFSAERLKGVDSTLKIQPAELGDSAMYLCASSLVGLRGRTQYFGPGTRLTVL.

This chain connects TRBV6-6 to TRBJ2-3, with D uncertain. The CDR3 contains 11 residues. Germline V lookup: CDR1 MNHNY, CDR2 SVGAGI (reference sequence). V lost 7 bases and J lost 2, with 4 bases in between. The CDR3 is CASTNTDTQYF. CDR3 bases: TGTGCCAGCACAAACACAGATACGCAGTATTTT.

This clone was seen a handful of times. This chain links TRBV6-5 with TRBJ1-5; possibly TRBD1 for D (5 bases). The CDR3 totals 12 residues. The ends were cut back, 5 bases at V and 9 bases at J, with 11 bases in the middle. Germline loops: CDR1 MNHEY, CDR2 SVGAGI. The CDR3 reads CASSLSGGPQHF. CDR3 coding DNA: TGTGCCAGCAGTCTCAGCGGGGGGCCCCAGCATTTT.

The CDR3 nucleotides are TGTGCCAGCAGCCAGACCCCCGGCCGGTTTCTAGCCGTAGAATACGAGCAGTACTTC. Translated: CASSQTPGRFLAVEYEQYF. The J gene is TRBJ2-7, the V gene TRBV5-4, with D maybe TRBD2 (5 bases). This CDR3 is built from 19 residues. CDR1 and CDR2 from the germline V gene are SGHNT and YYREEE (reference sequence). V lost 4 bases, J lost 4 bases, and 30 bases lay in between.

The chain uses TRBV19 and TRBJ1-2; D perhaps matches TRBD1 (5 bases). Germline V gene data show CDR1 as LNHDA and CDR2 as SQIVND (reference sequence). The CDR3 length is 14 residues. Trimming took 3 bases from V and 2 from J, leaving 10 bases between them. The DNA for the CDR3 is TGTGCCAGTAGTATTCTGGCAGGGAACTATGGCTACACCTTC. This codes for CASSILAGNYGYTF. The full variable domain, in which reference TRBV19 and TRBJ1-2 provide the parts outside the CDR3, is DGGITQSPKYLFRKEGQNVTLSCEQNLNHDAMYWYRQDPGQGLRLIYYSQIVNDFQKGDIAEGYSVSREKKESFPLTVTSAQKNPTAFYLCASSILAGNYGYTFGSGTRLTVV.

The chain couples TRBV12-3 or TRBV12-4 to TRBJ1-2, with TRBD1 matching 8 bases. The ends lost 4 bases at V and 11 bases at J; junction bases unmatched: 9. The CDR3 runs 13 residues. CDR3 DNA: TGTGCCAGCAGTTATGGTGGACAGGGATTGTACACCTTC. Residues: CASSYGGQGLYTF.

V gene TRBV19 combines with J gene TRBJ1-5; 8 bases are shared with TRBD1. Germline CDR1 is LNHDA and CDR2 is SQIVND (reference sequence). J lost 8 bases, V lost 4 bases, and 10 bases had no gene match. CDR3 length: 15 amino acids. The CDR3, as DNA: TGTGCCAGTAGTACCCAGAGGACAGGGCCGGAGCCCCAGCATTTT. This gives the protein CASSTQRTGPEPQHF.

The chain carries TRBV5-1 and TRBJ2-3; TRBD1 might be the D (6 bases). Between the trimmed V and J ends, which lost 1 base and 3 bases, there was a span of 15 bases. The CDR3 length is 16 residues. CDR1 is SGHRS, CDR2 YFSETQ, per germline. CDR3 bases: TGCGCCAGCAGCTTGATAGGGCAGGGGCTGACAGATACGCAGTATTTT. Its protein product is CASSLIGQGLTDTQYF.

The rearrangement joins TRBV18 to TRBJ2-2; perhaps TRBD2 as D (6 bases). Trimming took 1 base from V and 4 from J, leaving 10 bases between them. This CDR3 region has 15 residues. Germline-derived CDR1 and CDR2 are KGHSH and LQKENI. This CDR3 is CASSPLGGATGELFF. CDR3 bases: TGTGCCAGCTCACCACTGGGCGGGGCCACCGGGGAGCTGTTTTTT.

The rearrangement links TRBV2 to TRBJ2-5; TRBD2 matches at 7 bases. The germline V gene encodes CDR1 SNHLY and CDR2 FYNNEI. V lost 4 bases and J lost 1; bases outside the gene matches: 6. The CDR3 totals 15 residues. The CDR3 region has the DNA TGTGCCAGCAGTGGTGGCGGGGGAAGCCAAGAGACCCAGTACTTC. Protein sequence: CASSGGGGSQETQYF.

This sequence joins TRBV7-9 and TRBJ2-2; 16 bases line up with TRBD2. The ends lost 4 bases at V and 0 bases at J; junction bases unmatched: 5. Germline V gene sequence: CDR1 SEHNR, CDR2 FQNEAQ (reference sequence). The CDR3 has 19 residues. DNA for the CDR3: TGTGCCAGCAGCTACACCGGGACTAGCGGGGGGGCGAACACCGGGGAGCTGTTTTTT. Translated, it gives CASSYTGTSGGANTGELFF.

V usage is TRBV6-1 and J usage is TRBJ2-1, with 14 bases matching TRBD2. This CDR3 has 13 amino acids. In germline, CDR1 is MNHNS, CDR2 SASEGT. Trimming took 3 bases from V and 14 from J; bases not matched to a gene: 3. CDR3: CASSDGTSGSKFF. The DNA of the CDR3 is TGTGCCAGCAGTGACGGGACTAGCGGGAGCAAGTTCTTC.

In its sample, this clone was seen once. The chain recombines TRBV4-2 with TRBJ2-2; 9 bases line up with TRBD1. Per germline, CDR1 LGHNA and CDR2 YNFKEQ. Germline trimming cut 0 bases from V and 9 bases from J; bases unmatched to any gene: 8. The CDR3 is 16 residues long. The CDR3 sequence is CASSQDRDRENRELFF. Here the CDR3 DNA reads TGTGCCAGCAGCCAAGATAGGGACAGGGAGAACCGGGAGCTGTTTTTT.

In nucleotides, the CDR3 is TGCGCCAGCAGCTTGGAGGTCGGGGTAAAGGCCGGGGAGCTGTTTTTT. It translates to CASSLEVGVKAGELFF. This rearrangement joins TRBV5-1 to TRBJ2-2; tentatively, D is TRBD2 (5 bases). CDR3 length equals 16 residues. Trimming pared 0 bases from V and 6 bases from J, leaving 15 bases between. Germline loops: CDR1 SGHRS, CDR2 YFSETQ.

The rearrangement joins TRBV28 to TRBJ2-5; D is unclear. Germline V gene sequence: CDR1 MDHEN, CDR2 SYDVKM. This CDR3 spans 15 amino acids. Trimming took 2 bases from V and 0 from J, leaving 10 bases between them. The CDR3, as DNA: TGTGCCAGCAGTTTACCCCACACCAACCAAGAGACCCAGTACTTC. This codes for CASSLPHTNQETQYF.

The rearrangement links TRBV27 to TRBJ1-2, with 7 positions matching TRBD1. The CDR3 runs to 14 residues. Trimming cost V 0 bases and J 3 bases; bases outside gene matches: 1. Per the germline V gene, CDR1 is MNHEY and CDR2 is SMNVEV (reference sequence). The CDR3 sequence: CASSLSGGDYGYTF. CDR3 coding DNA: TGTGCCAGCAGTTTATCAGGGGGCGACTATGGCTACACCTTC.

J is TRBJ1-4 and V is TRBV30; 11 bases match TRBD1. The germline CDR1 and CDR2 sequences are GTSNPN and SVGIG (reference sequence). This CDR3 is 15 amino acids long. V lost 3 bases, J lost 7 bases, and 7 bases stayed unmatched. The CDR3 reads CAWRDTDRGLEKLFF. As DNA, the CDR3 is TGTGCCTGGAGAGATACGGACAGGGGGCTTGAAAAACTGTTTTTT.